Sequencing of this TCR beta chain was carried out in a study of T cells in Graves' hyperthyroidism and ophthalmopathy. What was amplified from RNA transcripts were TCR beta CDR3 regions. HTBI primers were used for first-round RT-PCR of the TCR CDR3. TCRdb recomputed calls from the multiplex PCR reads with MiXCR, one row per CDR3 protein. The sample carries about 570,000 distinct CDR3 sequences, roughly 46% recorded once. This clonotype has only one observation. CDR1 is SGHAT, CDR2 FQDESV, per germline (reference sequence). J was trimmed by 4 bases and V by 5 bases; bases with no gene match: 12. The CDR3 contains 16 residues.

The chain uses TRBV11-1 and TRBJ1-2; 8 bases align to TRBD1. Sequenced: peripheral blood or thyroid tissue (not recorded which). The clonotype was recovered from an adult woman with Graves' disease, either hyperthyroidism or ophthalmopathy (not recorded which). CDR3 coding DNA: TGTGCCAGCAGCCCGGACAGGGTATTTGGTGGCTATGGCTACACCTTC. Amino acids: CASSPDRVFGGYGYTF.